This TCR beta chain was observed in a study of blood T cell repertoires in COVID-19. Across the study: Sites in the United States, Italy and Spain provided acute and convalescent COVID-19 samples.

Original handling: Reference gene primers were amplified, and this amplification served to estimate nucleated cell counts. Here immunoSEQ multiplex PCR was the method, and the copy in TCRdb shows in-frame clones only, minus some. V, J and clone size were drawn from that table, and D and trimming were deduced from the DNA. The sample has roughly 150,000 clones, about four fifths seen once. The CDR3 spans 16 residues. Germline loops: CDR1 MNHEY, CDR2 SVGAGI. V was clipped by 4 bases and J by 0 bases, with 10 bases between them. Living in under 30 US areas, the participants were between about 18 and 100 years of age.

Specimen: PBMCs or T cells enriched from blood (not recorded which). The chain is built from TRBV6-5 and TRBJ2-6; tentative D call: TRBD1 (6 bases). The origin of this receptor is a woman aged 55-70 years who had recovered from COVID-19. CDR3 coding DNA: TGTGCCAGCAGTTTAAGGGGGAGCTCTGGGGCCAACGTCCTGACTTTC. This translates into CASSLRGSSGANVLTF.